The 11 T cell receptor beta chains presented below share a single source sample, sequenced in a study of T cell responses to AZD1222 COVID-19 vaccine. The method was immunoSEQ multiplex PCR; TCRdb's version includes in-frame clones alone and lacks a portion of them. The table has about 150,000 clones, roughly nine tenths seen once. Sequencing was performed on peripheral blood, taken on day 0 of AZD1222 vaccination. The source is an adult in good health.

The gene calls are TRBV7-6 and TRBJ2-7; D might be TRBD1 (6 bases). V was pared by 5 bases and J by 5 bases, with 10 bases between. Germline CDR1 and CDR2: SGHVS and FNYEAQ. The CDR3 loop spans 12 amino acids. The CDR3 sequence: CASSPDRNEQYF. The CDR3 DNA sequence: TGTGCCAGCAGCCCTGACAGGAACGAGCAGTACTTC.

The chain recombines TRBV6-2 or TRBV6-3 with TRBJ1-5, with D possibly matching TRBD1 (5 bases). The CDR3 is 15 amino acids. Germline CDR1 reads MNHEY; CDR2 reads SVGEGT. Trimming left V 5 bases short and J 1 base short, with 12 bases between. CDR3 in amino acids: CASSDLGQSNQPQHF. In DNA, the CDR3 is TGTGCCAGCAGTGATCTCGGACAAAGCAATCAGCCCCAGCATTTT.

The chain is built from TRBV6-5 and TRBJ1-4; D gene uncertain. Trimming stripped 4 bases from V and 7 bases from J, with 10 bases between. The CDR3 consists of 13 residues. Germline assignment: CDR1 MNHEY and CDR2 SVGAGI. CDR3 loop: CASSFREAEKLFF. The CDR3 region has the DNA TGTGCCAGCAGTTTCCGGGAAGCTGAAAAACTGTTTTTT.

This clone was detected a few times. The chain carries TRBV19 and TRBJ1-1; D is perhaps TRBD1 (5 bases). Germline CDR1 and CDR2: LNHDA and SQIVND (reference sequence). V shed 3 bases and J shed 0 bases, with 11 bases lying between them. CDR3 length: 15 amino acids. In nucleotides, the CDR3 is TGTGCCAGTAGTATTTATCCAGGGTTGAACACTGAAGCTTTCTTT. Translating gives CASSIYPGLNTEAFF. Complete variable domain (other parts from reference TRBV19 and TRBJ1-1): DGGITQSPKYLFRKEGQNVTLSCEQNLNHDAMYWYRQDPGQGLRLIYYSQIVNDFQKGDIAEGYSVSREKKESFPLTVTSAQKNPTAFYLCASSIYPGLNTEAFFGQGTRLTVV.

The chain recombines TRBV5-1 with TRBJ2-5; 16 bases match TRBD2. The CDR3 is made up of 17 amino acids. Germline assignment: CDR1 SGHRS and CDR2 YFSETQ. After removal of 4 bases from V and 5 bases from J, the junction contained 8 bases not matched to a gene. CDR3 bases: TGCGCCAGCAGCCTCGGGACTAGCGGGGGGGCAAGCGAGACCCAGTACTTC. This encodes CASSLGTSGGASETQYF.

This clone was detected once. The chain recombines TRBV2 with TRBJ2-6, with 7 bases identical to TRBD1. Germline-derived CDR1 and CDR2 are SNHLY and FYNNEI. V was pared by 7 bases and J by 2 bases, with 5 bases of the junction left unmatched. There are 15 residues in the CDR3. This CDR3 is CASIAGGTGANVLTF. CDR3 DNA: TGTGCCAGCATCGCAGGGGGTACTGGGGCCAACGTCCTGACTTTC.

This sequence joins TRBV5-1 and TRBJ2-7; D might be TRBD1 (5 bases). The CDR3 contains 12 residues. V lost 2 bases and J 6 bases, leaving 9 bases between the germline ends. The germline CDR1 and CDR2 sequences are SGHRS and YFSETQ. The CDR3 loop is CASSLVGVEQYF. The CDR3 DNA sequence: TGCGCCAGCAGCTTAGTAGGGGTCGAGCAGTACTTC.

The V and J genes are TRBV2 and TRBJ1-4; 8 bases align to TRBD1. The germline CDR1 and CDR2 sequences are SNHLY and FYNNEI. The CDR3 runs 16 residues. V dropped 7 bases and J dropped 4; count of bases not matched to a gene: 11. CDR3 sequence: CASIGQGVAFNEKLFF. CDR3 DNA: TGTGCCAGCATTGGACAGGGTGTAGCCTTTAATGAAAAACTGTTTTTT.

This chain joins TRBV19 and TRBJ1-1; 7 bases match TRBD1. V dropped 4 bases and J dropped 3; count of bases not matched to a gene: 5. This CDR3 has 14 amino acids. CDR1 and CDR2 from the germline V gene are LNHDA and SQIVND (reference sequence). The CDR3 sequence is CASSTDREDTEAFF. The CDR3 DNA reads as TGTGCCAGTAGTACCGACAGGGAGGACACTGAAGCTTTCTTT.

This sequence joins TRBV6-2 or TRBV6-3 and TRBJ1-5, with D possibly matching TRBD1 (5 bases). The germline gives CDR1 MNHEY, CDR2 SVGEGT. V was clipped by 0 bases and J by 6 bases, with 15 bases between them. This CDR3 spans 16 amino acids. The CDR3, as DNA: TGTGCCAGCAGTTACTCGTTCCAGGGAGCGGGTCAGCCCCAGCATTTT. Translated: CASSYSFQGAGQPQHF.

The chain has TRBV30 and TRBJ1-4; TRBD1 aligns across 7 bases. V was clipped by 1 base and J by 0 bases; unmatched bases: 5. From germline, CDR1 is GTSNPN and CDR2 SVGIG (reference sequence). The CDR3 has 16 amino acids. The CDR3 DNA reads TGTGCCTGGAGTGGAGGGGGCCTTGCAACTAATGAAAAACTGTTTTTT. It translates to CAWSGGGLATNEKLFF.